These 10 T cell receptor beta chains share one sample of origin, sequenced in a study of blood T cells in healthy people across ages. Alongside a J-beta primer mix, a sample-barcoded 5' primer served in a second PCR lasting 7 to 11 cycles. In TCRdb, the 5' RACE reads were re-called with MiXCR into one record per CDR3 protein. The sample contains about 1.6 million distinct CDR3 sequences, around 36% of which appear only once. Sample: blood. These receptors all stem from a woman aged 25 to 39 in good health.

The table lists this clonotype with a few counts. This chain uses TRBV20-1 with TRBJ1-5; the D gene is possibly TRBD1 (5 bases). Per the germline V gene, CDR1 is DFQATT and CDR2 is SNEGSKA (reference sequence). The V gene lost 3 bases and the J gene lost 4 bases, with 10 bases spanning the gap. This CDR3 has 13 residues. The CDR3 loop reads CSARRTRNQPQHF. In DNA, the CDR3 is TGCAGTGCTAGGAGGACAAGAAATCAGCCCCAGCATTTT.

The rearrangement joins TRBV5-1 to TRBJ2-1; TRBD2 agrees at 14 bases. The CDR3 length is 15 residues. Germline lookup yields CDR1 SGHRS and CDR2 YFSETQ. V was clipped by 4 bases and J by 12 bases; unmatched bases: 9. The CDR3, as DNA: TGCGCCAGCAGCCGGACTAGCGGGGGGCCCCGCGTGCAGTTCTTC. Its translation is CASSRTSGGPRVQFF.

This clonotype was seen only a few times. V and J are TRBV6-6 and TRBJ2-1; 8 bases map to TRBD2. This CDR3 has 15 amino acids. The J segment lost 6 bases and the V segment lost 0 bases, leaving 4 bases of the junction unmatched. In germline, CDR1 is MNHNY, CDR2 SVGAGI (reference sequence). The CDR3 loop reads CASSYSREGSNEQFF. The CDR3 DNA follows: TGTGCCAGCAGTTACTCCCGGGAGGGGAGCAATGAGCAGTTCTTC.

This clonotype has a handful of counts. J is TRBJ1-6 and V is TRBV20-1; D remains ambiguous. Germline assignment: CDR1 DFQATT and CDR2 SNEGSKA (reference sequence). V gave up 0 bases and J gave up 6 bases, with 12 bases separating them. The CDR3 runs to 15 residues. CDR3 loop: CSARDWEQINSPLHF. The CDR3 nucleotides are TGCAGTGCTAGAGATTGGGAACAGATTAATTCACCCCTCCACTTT.

This clonotype was counted many times. The genes are TRBV12-3 or TRBV12-4 and TRBJ2-3; 8 bases match TRBD2. V trimming: 5 bases; J trimming: 2 bases; junction bases outside the gene matches: 3. This CDR3 spans 14 amino acids. This chain's CDR3 is CASSPLAATDTQYF. As DNA, the CDR3 is TGTGCCAGCAGTCCACTAGCGGCCACAGATACGCAGTATTTT.

This clonotype was counted at least ten times. The chain links TRBV20-1 to TRBJ2-1, with TRBD2 matching over 7 bases. Germline values: CDR1 DFQATT, CDR2 SNEGSKA (reference sequence). The junction had 5 bases not matched to a gene; V was cut back by 1 base and J by 2 bases. CDR3 length: 15 residues. CDR3 DNA: TGCAGTGCTAGAGCGTCAGGACTAGCCTACAATGAGCAGTTCTTC. This translates into CSARASGLAYNEQFF.

This clonotype was seen only a few times. The CDR3 loop is CASSHPEEGTGGTEAFF. The CDR3, as DNA: TGTGCCAGCAGCCACCCCGAGGAGGGGACGGGGGGCACTGAAGCTTTCTTT. The chain recombines TRBV4-2 with TRBJ1-1; D might be TRBD1 (5 bases). The CDR3 consists of 17 residues. V was pared by 3 bases and J by 4 bases, with 21 bases between. Germline values: CDR1 LGHNA, CDR2 YNFKEQ.

In its sample, this clonotype was seen many times. The chain joins TRBV7-3 to TRBJ2-3, with TRBD2 matching over 11 bases. The J segment lost 4 bases and the V segment lost 4 bases, leaving 4 bases of the junction unmatched. Germline assignment: CDR1 SGHTA and CDR2 FQGTGA. This CDR3 region has 15 residues. The CDR3 sequence is CASSYTSGGSDTQYF. The DNA for the CDR3 is TGTGCCAGCAGCTATACTAGCGGGGGATCAGATACGCAGTATTTT.

The rearrangement joins TRBV20-1 to TRBJ2-5, with D possibly called TRBD1 or TRBD2 (5 bases each). Trimming pared 3 bases from V and 11 bases from J, leaving 16 bases between. The CDR3 loop spans 12 amino acids. Germline CDR1 DFQATT, CDR2 SNEGSKA (reference sequence). The CDR3 bases are TGCAGTGCTAGGTCCCCAGGGACGGAGCAGTACTTC. This gives the protein CSARSPGTEQYF.

There are a few counts of this clonotype. The rearrangement uses TRBV27 and TRBJ2-7, with TRBD2 identical over 11 bases. V lost 6 bases, J lost 3 bases, and 22 bases stayed unmatched. The CDR3 totals 20 residues. The germline V gene has CDR1 MNHEY and CDR2 SMNVEV (reference sequence). This CDR3 reads CASRRILGLAGGPRFYEQYF. The CDR3 region has the DNA TGTGCCAGCAGGCGAATATTGGGGCTAGCGGGAGGCCCTCGATTCTACGAGCAGTACTTC.